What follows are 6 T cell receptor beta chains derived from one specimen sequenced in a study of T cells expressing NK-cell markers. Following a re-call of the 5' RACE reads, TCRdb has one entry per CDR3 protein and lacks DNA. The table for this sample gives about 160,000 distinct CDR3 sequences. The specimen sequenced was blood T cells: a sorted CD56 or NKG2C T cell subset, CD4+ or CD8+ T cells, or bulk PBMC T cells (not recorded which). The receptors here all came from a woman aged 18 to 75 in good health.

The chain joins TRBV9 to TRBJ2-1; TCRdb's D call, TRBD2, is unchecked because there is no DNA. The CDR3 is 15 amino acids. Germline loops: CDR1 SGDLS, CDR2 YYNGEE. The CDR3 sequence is CASSAGSGFPNEQFF.

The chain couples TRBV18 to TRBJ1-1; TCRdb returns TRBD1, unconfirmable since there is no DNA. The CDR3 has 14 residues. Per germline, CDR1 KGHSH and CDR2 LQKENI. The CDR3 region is CASSLGHPNTEAFF.

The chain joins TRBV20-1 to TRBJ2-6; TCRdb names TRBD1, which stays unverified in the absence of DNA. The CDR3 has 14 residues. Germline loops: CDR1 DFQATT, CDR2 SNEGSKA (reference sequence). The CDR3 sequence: CSAGVGSGANVLTF.

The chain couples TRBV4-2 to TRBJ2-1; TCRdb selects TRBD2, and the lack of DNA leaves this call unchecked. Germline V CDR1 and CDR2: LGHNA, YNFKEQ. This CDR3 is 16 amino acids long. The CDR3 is CASSHGGTSGYNEQFF.

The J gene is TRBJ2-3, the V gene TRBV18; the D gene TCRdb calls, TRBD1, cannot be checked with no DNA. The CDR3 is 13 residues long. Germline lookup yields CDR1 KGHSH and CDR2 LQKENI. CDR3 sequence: CASSLPGADTQYF. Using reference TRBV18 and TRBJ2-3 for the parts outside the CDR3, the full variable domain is NAGVMQNPRHLVRRRGQEARLRCSPMKGHSHVYWYRQLPEEGLKFMVYLQKENIIDESGMPKERFSAEFPKEGPSILRIQQVVRGDSAAYFCASSLPGADTQYFGPGTRLTVL.

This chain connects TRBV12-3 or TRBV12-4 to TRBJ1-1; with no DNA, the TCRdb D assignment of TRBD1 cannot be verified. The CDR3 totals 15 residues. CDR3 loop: CASSPTGQGVTEAFF.